One and the same sample provided the 3 T cell receptor beta chains below, sequenced in a study of blood T cell repertoires in COVID-19. TCRdb's copy holds only in-frame clones and misses some; the assay was immunoSEQ multiplex PCR. The sample lists roughly 180,000 clones, nearly 85% occurring once. The sample taken for sequencing was peripheral blood. These receptors were collected from a woman in her thirties with acute or convalescent COVID-19.

This chain connects TRBV7-2 to TRBJ2-7, with 8 nucleotides matching TRBD2. Losses at the gene ends were 5 bases for V and 3 bases for J; bases not matched to a gene: 9. The CDR3 runs 15 residues. Germline V gene lookup returns CDR1 SGHTA and CDR2 FQGNSA. CDR3 nucleotide sequence: TGTGCCAGCAGCACGGGGGGGACTGCAGTCTACGAGCAGTACTTC. Protein: CASSTGGTAVYEQYF.

This clone has more than one count but fewer than ten. The V gene is TRBV30, the J gene TRBJ1-4; D might be TRBD1 (6 bases). Germline loops: CDR1 GTSNPN, CDR2 SVGIG (reference sequence). V shed 0 bases and J shed 7 bases, with 18 bases lying between them. The CDR3 length is 16 residues. CDR3 DNA: TGTGCCTGGAGTGTAAGGGCGACAGGCAGGGGTGAAAAACTGTTTTTT. It encodes CAWSVRATGRGEKLFF.

V usage is TRBV19 and J usage is TRBJ1-2, with D tentatively TRBD1 (5 bases). The CDR3 extends over 15 amino acids. Between the trimmed V and J ends, which lost 6 bases and 7 bases, there was a span of 21 bases. Germline V CDR1 and CDR2: LNHDA, SQIVND (reference sequence). The CDR3 coding sequence is TGTGCCAGTAGCCCCCTGGGGGGTTTTTCCTCTGGCTACACCTTC. Its translation is CASSPLGGFSSGYTF.